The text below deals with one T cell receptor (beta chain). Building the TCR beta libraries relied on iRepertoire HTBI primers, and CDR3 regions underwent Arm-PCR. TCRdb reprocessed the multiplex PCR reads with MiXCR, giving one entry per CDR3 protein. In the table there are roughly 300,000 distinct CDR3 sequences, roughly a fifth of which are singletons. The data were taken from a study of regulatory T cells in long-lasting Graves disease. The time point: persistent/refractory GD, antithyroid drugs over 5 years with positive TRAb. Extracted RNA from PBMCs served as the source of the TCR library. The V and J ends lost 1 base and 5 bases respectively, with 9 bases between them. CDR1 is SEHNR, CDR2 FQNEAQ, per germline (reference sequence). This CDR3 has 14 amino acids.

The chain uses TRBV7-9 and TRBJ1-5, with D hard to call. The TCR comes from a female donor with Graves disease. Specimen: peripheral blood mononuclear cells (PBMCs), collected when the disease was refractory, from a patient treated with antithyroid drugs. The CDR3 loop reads CASSLDSGDQPQHF. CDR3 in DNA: TGTGCCAGCAGCTTAGATTCAGGAGATCAGCCCCAGCATTTT.